This T cell receptor beta chain is from a study of regulatory T cells in long-lasting Graves disease. This clonotype was detected a few times. Time point in this sample: newly diagnosed GD, antithyroid drugs for less than 3 months. RNA from PBMCs was the source of the TCR library. The germline V gene has CDR1 SGHDN and CDR2 FVKESK. V lost 1 base to trimming and J lost 9 bases, with 10 bases between them. The CDR3 runs 13 residues. Sequencing libraries for TCR beta were prepared with iRepertoire HTBI primers and Arm-PCR of CDR3 regions. TCRdb itself ran the multiplex PCR reads through MiXCR, one entry per CDR3 protein. The repertoire has 400,000 to 550,000 distinct CDR3 sequences, about a sixth of them found once; the top ten carry around 11%. This same sample was also part of a study on T cells in Graves' hyperthyroidism and ophthalmopathy.

V and J are TRBV14 and TRBJ2-1, with a possible D match to TRBD1 (5 bases). The sample in question was peripheral blood mononuclear cells (PBMCs), obtained at new diagnosis, from a patient treated with antithyroid drugs. The sequence came from a woman in her thirties with Graves disease. The CDR3 DNA reads TGTGCCAGCAGCCAAGTTAGGGGTCGTGAGCAGTTCTTC. This codes for CASSQVRGREQFF.